These T cell receptor beta chains were read from a single sample in a study of T-cell reconstitution after alpha-beta-depleted transplantation in children. Each CDR3 protein gets one entry after TCRdb re-called the PCR reads with MiXCR. The sample consists of about 410,000 distinct CDR3 sequences, around 21% of them appearing once. The specimen comprised PBMCs from the stem cell graft donor, sampled from the stem cell graft. These receptors all stem from a human donor who donated a stem cell graft to a child with acute myeloid leukemia. CDR3s include the opening cysteine and the closing phenylalanine or tryptophan. A D gene is named only where the DNA matches it firmly. Size tells how often a clone was seen (once, few, many) or the class of an expanded clone, and some rows leave it out.

J gene: TRBJ1-5; clone size: many; D gene: -; V gene: TRBV7-9; CDR3 protein: CASSPMLGGDQPQHF; CDR3 DNA: TGTGCCAGCAGCCCCATGCTGGGGGGTGATCAGCCCCAGCATTTT
J gene: TRBJ2-3; clone size: -; D gene: -; V gene: TRBV20-1; CDR3 protein: CSARVLASTDTQYF; CDR3 DNA: TGCAGTGCTAGAGTCCTAGCGAGCACAGATACGCAGTATTTT
J gene: TRBJ2-1; clone size: -; D gene: -; V gene: TRBV5-1; CDR3 protein: CASSLPVHPRDEQFF; CDR3 DNA: TGCGCCAGCAGCTTGCCGGTCCATCCTCGGGATGAGCAGTTCTTC
J gene: TRBJ2-7; clone size: many; D gene: TRBD1; V gene: TRBV10-3; CDR3 protein: CAISWDRGSYEQYF; CDR3 DNA: TGTGCCATCAGCTGGGACAGGGGATCGTACGAGCAGTACTTC
J gene: TRBJ2-2; clone size: once; D gene: TRBD2; V gene: TRBV6-2/TRBV6-3; CDR3 protein: CASSRLAGHTGELFF; CDR3 DNA: TGTGCCAGCAGTCGACTAGCGGGCCACACCGGGGAGCTGTTTTTT
J gene: TRBJ2-2; clone size: -; D gene: -; V gene: TRBV7-9; CDR3 protein: CASSLASDTGELFF; CDR3 DNA: TGTGCCAGCAGCTTAGCTAGCGACACCGGGGAGCTGTTTTTT
J gene: TRBJ2-2; clone size: once; D gene: -; V gene: TRBV21-1; CDR3 protein: CASSKEGQYTGELFF; CDR3 DNA: TGTGCCAGCAGCAAAGAGGGGCAGTACACCGGGGAGCTGTTTTTT
J gene: TRBJ2-1; clone size: -; D gene: TRBD2; V gene: TRBV15; CDR3 protein: CATSLPTSDYDEQFF; CDR3 DNA: TGTGCCACCAGCCTCCCGACTAGCGATTACGATGAGCAGTTCTTC
J gene: TRBJ2-7; clone size: few; D gene: TRBD2; V gene: TRBV27; CDR3 protein: CASSSNNLDSGPLHEQYF; CDR3 DNA: TGTGCCAGCAGTTCAAATAATCTAGATAGCGGGCCATTGCACGAGCAGTACTTC
J gene: TRBJ2-3; clone size: -; D gene: -; V gene: TRBV28; CDR3 protein: CASTSFGRGFTDTQYF; CDR3 DNA: TGTGCCAGCACCTCATTCGGAAGGGGATTCACAGATACGCAGTATTTT
J gene: TRBJ2-3; clone size: -; D gene: TRBD2; V gene: TRBV7-2; CDR3 protein: CASSSFGLARSQNTQYF; CDR3 DNA: TGTGCCAGCAGCTCGTTCGGACTAGCGAGATCACAGAATACGCAGTATTTT
J gene: TRBJ2-3; clone size: few; D gene: TRBD2; V gene: TRBV5-1; CDR3 protein: CASSLVLAGGTDTQYF; CDR3 DNA: TGTGCCAGCAGCTTGGTCCTAGCGGGGGGCACAGATACGCAGTATTTT
J gene: TRBJ2-2; clone size: -; D gene: -; V gene: TRBV25-1; CDR3 protein: CASTRNAGELFF; CDR3 DNA: TGTGCCAGTACTAGAAACGCCGGGGAGCTGTTTTTT
J gene: TRBJ2-3; clone size: -; D gene: TRBD2; V gene: TRBV7-6; CDR3 protein: CASSIQLAGVADTQYF; CDR3 DNA: TGTGCCAGCAGCATCCAACTAGCGGGAGTTGCAGATACGCAGTATTTT
J gene: TRBJ1-1; clone size: -; D gene: -; V gene: TRBV4-1; CDR3 protein: CASSQEEENTEAFF; CDR3 DNA: TGCGCCAGCAGCCAAGAAGAGGAGAACACTGAAGCTTTCTTT
J gene: TRBJ2-7; clone size: many; D gene: -; V gene: TRBV20-1; CDR3 protein: CSARDRLSATFYEQYF; CDR3 DNA: TGCAGTGCTAGAGATCGCTTGAGTGCAACGTTCTACGAGCAGTACTTC
J gene: TRBJ1-2; clone size: few; D gene: -; V gene: TRBV15; CDR3 protein: CATRSTGNTYYGYTF; CDR3 DNA: TGTGCCACCCGTTCCACAGGGAATACCTACTATGGCTACACCTTC
J gene: TRBJ2-5; clone size: -; D gene: -; V gene: TRBV3-1; CDR3 protein: CASSLAGSEETQYF; CDR3 DNA: TGTGCCAGCAGCCTTGCCGGGAGTGAGGAGACCCAGTACTTC
J gene: TRBJ2-7; clone size: -; D gene: TRBD2; V gene: TRBV12-3/TRBV12-4; CDR3 protein: CASSPLLAGVNEQYF; CDR3 DNA: TGTGCCAGCAGCCCACTACTAGCGGGAGTTAACGAGCAGTACTTC
J gene: TRBJ2-7; clone size: -; D gene: -; V gene: TRBV10-3; CDR3 protein: CAISKDSYPDEQYF; CDR3 DNA: TGTGCCATCAGCAAGGACTCCTACCCTGACGAGCAGTACTTC
J gene: TRBJ2-2; clone size: few; D gene: -; V gene: TRBV28; CDR3 protein: CASSFGVKGYTGELFF; CDR3 DNA: TGTGCCAGCAGTTTCGGGGTTAAGGGGTACACCGGGGAGCTGTTTTTT
J gene: TRBJ2-2; clone size: -; D gene: -; V gene: TRBV29-1; CDR3 protein: CSVEYSGAGELFF; CDR3 DNA: TGCAGCGTTGAGTATAGTGGGGCCGGGGAGCTGTTTTTT
J gene: TRBJ2-4; clone size: -; D gene: TRBD1; V gene: TRBV11-3; CDR3 protein: CASSPRDSPNIQYF; CDR3 DNA: TGTGCCAGCAGCCCCAGGGACAGTCCAAACATTCAGTACTTC
J gene: TRBJ2-1; clone size: -; D gene: -; V gene: TRBV7-9; CDR3 protein: CASSPLWGGSIF; CDR3 DNA: TGTGCCAGCAGCCCTCTGTGGGGGGGCTCAATCTTC
J gene: TRBJ2-7; clone size: -; D gene: -; V gene: TRBV4-1; CDR3 protein: CASSLDGGSTYEQYF; CDR3 DNA: TGCGCCAGCAGCCTAGACGGGGGTTCCACCTACGAGCAGTACTTC
J gene: TRBJ2-1; clone size: few; D gene: -; V gene: TRBV20-1; CDR3 protein: CSARERGWEHNEQFF; CDR3 DNA: TGCAGTGCTAGAGAGAGGGGGTGGGAGCACAATGAGCAGTTCTTC
J gene: TRBJ2-5; clone size: few; D gene: TRBD1; V gene: TRBV24-1; CDR3 protein: CATSPTPGQGQETQYF; CDR3 DNA: TGTGCCACCAGTCCGACCCCGGGACAGGGACAAGAGACCCAGTACTTC
J gene: TRBJ2-5; clone size: -; D gene: TRBD1; V gene: TRBV29-1; CDR3 protein: CSVAGDRGPGLQETQYF; CDR3 DNA: TGCAGCGTTGCGGGGGACAGGGGGCCTGGGTTACAAGAGACCCAGTACTTC
J gene: TRBJ1-2; clone size: few; D gene: -; V gene: TRBV12-3/TRBV12-4; CDR3 protein: CASSIGQTYNYGYTF; CDR3 DNA: TGTGCCAGCAGTATCGGACAGACCTATAACTATGGCTACACCTTC
J gene: TRBJ1-5; clone size: -; D gene: TRBD1; V gene: TRBV4-1; CDR3 protein: CASSQDPKTGDAQPQHF; CDR3 DNA: TGCGCCAGCAGCCAAGATCCGAAGACAGGGGACGCTCAGCCCCAGCATTTT
J gene: TRBJ1-6; clone size: many; D gene: -; V gene: TRBV20-1; CDR3 protein: CSARLGQGNSPLHF; CDR3 DNA: TGCAGTGCTAGATTAGGGCAGGGGAATTCACCCCTCCACTTT
J gene: TRBJ1-5; clone size: -; D gene: -; V gene: TRBV12-3/TRBV12-4; CDR3 protein: CASSLWGIGASNQPQHF; CDR3 DNA: TGTGCCAGCAGTTTGTGGGGAATAGGAGCGAGTAATCAGCCCCAGCATTTT
J gene: TRBJ2-1; clone size: many; D gene: -; V gene: TRBV20-1; CDR3 protein: CSARLVPANEQFF; CDR3 DNA: TGCAGTGCTAGGCTAGTGCCCGCCAATGAGCAGTTCTTC
J gene: TRBJ2-7; clone size: few; D gene: -; V gene: TRBV6-2/TRBV6-3; CDR3 protein: CASGLLPNKGTILTRSYEQYF; CDR3 DNA: TGTGCCAGCGGTCTCCTTCCGAACAAAGGGACAATCCTTACGCGGTCCTACGAGCAGTACTTC
J gene: TRBJ2-3; clone size: -; D gene: -; V gene: TRBV7-6; CDR3 protein: CASGKTGTSMADTQYF; CDR3 DNA: TGTGCCAGCGGAAAGACCGGGACCTCTATGGCAGATACGCAGTATTTT
J gene: TRBJ1-1; clone size: -; D gene: -; V gene: TRBV6-5; CDR3 protein: CASSYSGVGRGTEAFF; CDR3 DNA: TGTGCCAGCAGTTACTCCGGGGTGGGGAGGGGCACTGAAGCTTTCTTT